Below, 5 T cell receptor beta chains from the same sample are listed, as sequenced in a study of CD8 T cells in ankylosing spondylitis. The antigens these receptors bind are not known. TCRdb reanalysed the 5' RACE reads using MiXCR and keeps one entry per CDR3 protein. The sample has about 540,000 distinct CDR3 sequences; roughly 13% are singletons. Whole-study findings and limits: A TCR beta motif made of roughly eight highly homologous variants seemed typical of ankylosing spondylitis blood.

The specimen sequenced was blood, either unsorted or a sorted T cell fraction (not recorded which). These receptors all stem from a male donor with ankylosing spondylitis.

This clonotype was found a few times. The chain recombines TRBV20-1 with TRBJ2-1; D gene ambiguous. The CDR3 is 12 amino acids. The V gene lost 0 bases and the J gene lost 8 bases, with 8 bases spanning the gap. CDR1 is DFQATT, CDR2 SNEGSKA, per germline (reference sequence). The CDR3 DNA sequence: TGCAGTGCTAGAGAGGGTTGGGATGAGCAGTTCTTC. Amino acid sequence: CSAREGWDEQFF.

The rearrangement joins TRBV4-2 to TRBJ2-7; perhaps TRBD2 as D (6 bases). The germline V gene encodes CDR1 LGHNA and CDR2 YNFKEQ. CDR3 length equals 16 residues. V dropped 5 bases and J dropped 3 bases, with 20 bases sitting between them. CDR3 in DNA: TGTGCCAGCAGCTTCCACCCTAGCGCCCTCGGCTACGAGCAGTACTTC. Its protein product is CASSFHPSALGYEQYF.

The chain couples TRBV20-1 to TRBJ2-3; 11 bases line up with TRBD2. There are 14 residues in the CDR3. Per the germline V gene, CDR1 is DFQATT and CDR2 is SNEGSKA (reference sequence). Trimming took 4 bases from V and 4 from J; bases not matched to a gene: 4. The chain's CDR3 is CSAILAGGPDTQYF. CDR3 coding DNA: TGCAGTGCTATTCTAGCGGGGGGCCCAGATACGCAGTATTTT.

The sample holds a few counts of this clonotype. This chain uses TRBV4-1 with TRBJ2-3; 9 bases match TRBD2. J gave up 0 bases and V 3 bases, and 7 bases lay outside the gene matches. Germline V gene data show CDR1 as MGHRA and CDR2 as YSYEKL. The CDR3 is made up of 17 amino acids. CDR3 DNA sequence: TGCGCCAGCAGCCACCCCGCGGGGGGGCGTAGCACAGATACGCAGTATTTT. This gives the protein CASSHPAGGRSTDTQYF.

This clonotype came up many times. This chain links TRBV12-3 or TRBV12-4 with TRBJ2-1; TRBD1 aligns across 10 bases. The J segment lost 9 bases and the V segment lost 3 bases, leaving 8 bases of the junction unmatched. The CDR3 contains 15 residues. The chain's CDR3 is CASSFPGQGLGEQFF. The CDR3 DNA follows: TGTGCCAGCAGTTTTCCGGGACAGGGGTTGGGTGAGCAGTTCTTC.